These T cell receptor beta chains were read from a single sample in a study of cytomegalovirus exposure and HLA in healthy donors. TCRdb's copy holds only in-frame clones and misses some; the assay was immunoSEQ multiplex PCR. The sample lists 130,000 to 150,000 clones, roughly three quarters seen once, with 4.5% to 6.5% in the top ten. Sequencing was carried out using PBMCs. These TCRs come from a male donor in good health and CMV-seronegative. The CDR3 runs from the conserved cysteine through the conserved F or W. D genes are given only for firm matches. Not every row has a clone size; where given, it reads once, few, many or a size class.

>TRBV10-1|TRBJ1-2|-|-
CASSEGGSYGYTF
TGCGCCAGCAGTGAAGGGGGATCCTATGGCTACACCTTC
>TRBV6-5|TRBJ1-6|-|-
CASSWAVTNNSPLHF
TGTGCCAGCAGCTGGGCAGTGACAAATAATTCACCCCTCCACTTT
>TRBV7-2|TRBJ2-7|TRBD1|few
CASSSQGTVYEQYF
TGTGCCAGCAGCTCCCAGGGGACAGTCTACGAGCAGTACTTC
>TRBV4-1|TRBJ1-3|-|-
CASSQSGNTIYF
TGCGCCAGCAGCCAATCGGGGAACACCATATATTTT
>TRBV18|TRBJ1-2|-|-
CASSPRSRANDGYTF
TGTGCCAGCTCACCACGGTCCAGGGCCAACGATGGCTACACCTTC
>TRBV9|TRBJ2-7|-|-
CASSVVPRFSYEQYF
TGTGCCAGCAGCGTAGTTCCTAGGTTCTCTTACGAGCAGTACTTC
>TRBV10-1|TRBJ2-7|TRBD1|-
CASSETGEPSFVQYF
TGCGCCAGCAGTGAGACAGGGGAACCCTCTTTCGTGCAGTACTTC
>TRBV4-2|TRBJ1-4|TRBD1|-
CASSQEISRGINEKLFF
TGTGCCAGCAGCCAAGAAATTTCCAGGGGGATTAATGAAAAACTGTTTTTT
>TRBV7-2|TRBJ1-1|TRBD1|-
CASSSRDRGGTEAFF
TGTGCCAGCAGCTCTAGGGACAGGGGAGGGACTGAAGCTTTCTTT
>TRBV9|TRBJ1-6|-|-
CASSVGATGLDSPLHF
TGTGCCAGCAGCGTTGGGGCTACAGGGTTGGATTCACCCCTCCACTTT
>TRBV6-5|TRBJ1-2|TRBD1|-
CASTLTGGGDGYTF
TGTGCCAGCACCCTGACAGGGGGAGGAGATGGCTACACCTTC
>TRBV27|TRBJ1-2|-|-
CASSALSGVNYGYTF
TGTGCCAGCAGTGCGCTGTCAGGGGTGAACTATGGCTACACCTTC
>TRBV5-1|TRBJ2-1|TRBD2|-
CASQPPLAGGPGEQFF
TGCGCCAGTCAGCCACCACTAGCGGGGGGGCCAGGTGAGCAGTTCTTC
>TRBV2|TRBJ2-1|TRBD2|-
CASSRTSGGSRGEQFF
TGTGCCAGCAGTCGGACTAGCGGGGGGTCCCGAGGTGAGCAGTTCTTC
>TRBV5-1|TRBJ2-7|-|-
CASSLNRGSYEQYF
TGCGCCAGCAGCTTGAATCGAGGCAGCTACGAGCAGTACTTC
>TRBV6-5|TRBJ2-3|TRBD2|-
CASTSGDTSTDTQYF
TGTGCCAGCACTAGCGGGGACACTAGCACAGATACGCAGTATTTT
>TRBV2|TRBJ1-1|-|-
CASSEEQGLFVGTEAFF
TGTGCCAGCAGCGAGGAGCAGGGCTTATTCGTCGGCACTGAAGCTTTCTTT
>TRBV5-6|TRBJ1-2|TRBD1|once
CASSTRQGRRGYTF
TGTGCCAGCAGCACCCGACAGGGGAGGAGGGGCTACACCTTC
>TRBV7-9|TRBJ1-1|-|-
CASSFYSAGDTEAFF
TGTGCCAGCAGTTTCTATAGTGCGGGGGACACTGAAGCTTTCTTT
>TRBV5-4|TRBJ1-6|-|-
CASSLGGGGRSPLHF
TGTGCCAGCAGCTTGGGAGGGGGGGGGAGGTCACCCCTCCACTTT
>TRBV18|TRBJ2-7|TRBD1|-
CASSPESNRGVEQYF
TGTGCCAGCTCACCAGAGTCGAACAGGGGAGTCGAGCAGTACTTC
>TRBV6-1|TRBJ2-7|-|-
CASIRQGSYEQYF
TGTGCCAGCATAAGGCAGGGTTCCTACGAGCAGTACTTC
>TRBV2|TRBJ1-1|-|-
CAGRQDMNTEAFF
TGTGCCGGTCGACAGGACATGAACACTGAAGCTTTCTTT
>TRBV7-2|TRBJ2-7|-|-
CASSLWGLEQYF
TGTGCCAGCAGCTTATGGGGGCTCGAGCAGTACTTC
>TRBV7-2|TRBJ2-7|-|-
CASSLAGGSGYEQYF
TGTGCCAGCAGCTTAGCCGGAGGGTCTGGGTACGAGCAGTACTTC
>TRBV4-3|TRBJ1-4|-|-
CASSQGTTTNEKLFF
TGCGCCAGCAGCCAAGGGACAACAACTAATGAAAAACTGTTTTTT
>TRBV4-3|TRBJ1-5|-|-
CASSQDSGSNQPQHF
TGCGCCAGCAGCCAAGACTCCGGGAGCAATCAGCCCCAGCATTTT
>TRBV7-9|TRBJ1-6|-|few
CASSLGQVGSPLHF
TGTGCCAGCAGCTTAGGACAGGTCGGTTCACCCCTCCACTTT
>TRBV5-1|TRBJ2-7|-|few
CASSFGREQYF
TGCGCCAGCAGCTTTGGGCGCGAGCAGTACTTC
>TRBV19|TRBJ1-3|-|-
CASRVSSGNTIYF
TGTGCCAGTAGAGTCAGCTCTGGAAACACCATATATTTT
>TRBV7-3|TRBJ2-1|-|-
CASSVGNNEQFF
TGTGCCAGCAGTGTCGGGAACAATGAGCAGTTCTTC
>TRBV5-4|TRBJ2-7|-|-
CASSLSPQGYYEQYF
TGTGCCAGCAGCTTGTCCCCCCAGGGATATTACGAGCAGTACTTC
>TRBV7-2|TRBJ1-2|TRBD1|-
CASSFGTGGFAF
TGTGCCAGCAGCTTCGGGACAGGGGGTTTCGCCTTC